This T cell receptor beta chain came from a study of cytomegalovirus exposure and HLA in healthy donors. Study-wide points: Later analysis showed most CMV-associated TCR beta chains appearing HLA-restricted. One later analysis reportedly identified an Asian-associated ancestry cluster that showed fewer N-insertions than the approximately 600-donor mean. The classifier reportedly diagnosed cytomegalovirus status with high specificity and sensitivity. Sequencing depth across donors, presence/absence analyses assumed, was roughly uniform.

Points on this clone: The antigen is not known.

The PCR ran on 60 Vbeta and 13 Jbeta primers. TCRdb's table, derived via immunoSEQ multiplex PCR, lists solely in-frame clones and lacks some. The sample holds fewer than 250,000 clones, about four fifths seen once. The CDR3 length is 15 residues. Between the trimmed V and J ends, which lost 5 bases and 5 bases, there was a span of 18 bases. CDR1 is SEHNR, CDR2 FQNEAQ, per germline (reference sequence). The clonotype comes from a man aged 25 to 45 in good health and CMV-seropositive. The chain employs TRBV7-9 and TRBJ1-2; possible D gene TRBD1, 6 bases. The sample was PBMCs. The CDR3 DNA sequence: TGTGCCAGCAGCCCGCAATCCGGGACAACTTATGGCTACACCTTC. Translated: CASSPQSGTTYGYTF.